The clone carrying this TCR beta chain was seen once. V dropped 4 bases and J dropped 0; count of bases not matched to a gene: 6. The V gene's germline CDR1 is MNHNS and CDR2 SASEGT. The CDR3 contains 16 residues. These data belong to a study of blood T cell repertoires in COVID-19. Study-level information: COVID-19 samples collected from the United States, Italy and Spain covered acute and convalescent phases. Sources were T cells, B-cell-depleted T cells, or PBMCs; the material itself was cDNA or gDNA.

In the original workflow: Amplification from reference gene primers served as the basis for estimated nucleated cell counts. Assay used: immunoSEQ multiplex PCR; TCRdb lists only in-frame clones, some missing. Clone size and the V and J calls come from that table; the DNA yielded D and trimming. The table includes about 230,000 clones, 75% to 85% detected once. Sequencing used peripheral blood. The chain links TRBV6-1 to TRBJ2-1, with 7 bases lining up with TRBD2. The TCR sequence derives from a man in his forties or fifties who had recovered from COVID-19. The CDR3 reads CASSARTRSSYNEQFF. The DNA for the CDR3 is TGTGCCAGCAGTGCTCGGACTAGAAGCTCCTACAATGAGCAGTTCTTC.